Given below is one TCR beta chain in context. Its antigen is not identified. There are 11 residues in the CDR3. The J segment lost 16 bases and the V segment lost 4 bases, leaving 5 bases of the junction unmatched. Germline CDR1 and CDR2: SGHAT and FQNNGV. PCR was performed using 60 Vbeta and 13 Jbeta primers. TCRdb's copy holds only in-frame clones and misses some; the assay was immunoSEQ multiplex PCR. Among approximately 160,000 clones listed, around three quarters were seen once. The entry originates in a study of cytomegalovirus exposure and HLA in healthy donors. General study results and limits: Analysis performed later found roughly 17,000 TCR beta sequences associated with HLA alleles at 0.05 false discovery rate. Several top significant clusters appeared, in a later analysis, to be linked to common viral pathogens. Associated with cytomegalovirus, according to the listing, were 150 to 200 TCR beta chains. The productive fraction for most TCR beta V segments was about 87% or about 30% in an earlier analysis.

The source material was PBMCs. This receptor was identified in a middle-aged man in good health and CMV-seronegative. This chain connects TRBV11-2 to TRBJ1-4; 8 bases are a match to TRBD1. DNA for the CDR3: TGTGCCAGCAGCTCTACAGGGGGGGCGTTTTTT. This codes for CASSSTGGAFF.